What follows describes a single TCR beta chain. There is no known antigen for this receptor. Base qualities are not at hand, and no much larger clone is one base apart. This record belongs to a study of shared clonotypes between healthy human individuals (TCRdb year 2020). Broadly, across the study: The cohort comprised two women and a few men aged 18 to 49 years. For each donor, CD4 naive and CD4 memory were each given three plates, CD8 naive was given two plates, and CD8 memory was given one plate. Blood TCR repertoires of five healthy adults were deeply sequenced to estimate repertoire size and the extent of clonotype sharing between individuals. To increase sequencing depth and limit assay-specific biases, TCR repertoire library preparation and sequencing were carried out by different laboratories using diverse techniques. Each donor's leukapheresis produced roughly between about 0.85 and 10 billion PBMCs.

CD8 naive samples were CD45RO-negative cells positively selected for CCR7, giving a CD45RA+CCR7+ population that excluded TemRA cells. Donors were healthy HIV-negative adults with no recently reported acute infections or vaccinations. Every donor was a Caucasian adult living in Nashville, Tennessee, USA. After blood collection by leukapheresis, PBMCs were isolated using Ficoll-Histopaque density gradient centrifugation and then cryopreserved in the vapor phase of liquid nitrogen. Purity and quantity of every magnetically sorted T cell population were checked by analytical flow cytometry. Genomic DNA was isolated from every sorted fraction and measured by UV absorbance on a Nanodrop 2000c. What the authors observed across the whole study: Clonotypes shared by all four sorted-subset donors showed higher generation probabilities than non-shared clonotypes. Pairwise subsampling led to the expectation that sequencing depth would affect the degree of clonotype sharing among donors. When four donors were compared, the shared fraction of clonotypes was 5% to 6.5% for naive CD4, about 4% for naive CD8, about 2.4% for memory CD4, and roughly 0.4% for memory CD8. Naive subsets generally had larger estimated clonotype richness than memory subsets. The small number of donors limited the genetic and exposure-history diversity represented. Incomplete sequencing was indicated by rarefaction of sorted-subset datasets, despite the large sequencing depth. Only blood was sampled, and tissue TCR repertoires likely differ from those in blood.

Using the deep immunoSEQ assay, multiplex PCR amplified TCR CDR3 regions from genomic DNA. Extracted genomic DNA from each cell subset was distributed evenly across all wells of several immunoSEQ 96-well plates, and each plate was treated as a replicate. For sorted subsets, each replicate PCR was loaded with about 0.2 ug genomic DNA, equivalent to about 33,000 T cell genomes. The purified libraries were quantified using a Qubit 3.0 fluorometer, sized with a Bioanalyzer 2100, and then quantified again using the KAPA Library Quantification kit. Each immunoSEQ 96-well plate was sequenced on its own single-read 150-cycle Illumina NextSeq 550 flow cell. Processing in the source paper ran as follows. Because the immunoSEQ output included only junctional sequences and no quality scores, the filtering could not be the same as the filtering used for full-length reads. To assign V/J genes and CDR3, sequences were annotated against IMGT germline references using PyIR, a Python wrapper for IgBLAST v1.9. Any read was removed if the V/J assignment was weak (E-value above 1e-6), the CDR3 was missing, or the read contained stop codons, out-of-frame junctions, or ambiguous translated residues. V3J clonotypes were defined as sequences sharing the same inferred V gene, J gene, and CDR3 amino acid sequence. To compute the percentage overlap between repertoires, the number of shared unique clonotypes was divided by the size of the smaller repertoire. Repertoire richness was assessed with RTK rarefaction, the Chao1 estimator, and Recon v2.1 estimates of unobserved clonotypes. For all TCRbeta clonotypes obtained by the gDNA method from a few donors, generation probabilities were computed with OLGA. As stored in TCRdb, this immuneACCESS dataset retains in-frame rearrangements with V and J assigned. A fraction of the clones does not appear; measured against another copy, unresolved V genes explain less than half of the discrepancy, and the remainder lacks a known reason. That table supplies the V and J calls and clone size; D and trimming were determined from the DNA. This sample lists about 680,000 clones; 90% to 95% were detected once. The ten largest clones capture about 24% of the sample.

The CDR3 runs 19 amino acids, cysteine and phenylalanine included. Just CDR3 DNA is preserved here, 57 bases in frame from base 1. V loses 4 bases at its end and J loses 0 bases; junction bases beyond the gene matches: 13. Sequences SGDLS (CDR1) and YYNGEE (CDR2) are obtained from the germline V gene. The chain is encoded by TRBV9 joined to TRBJ2-1; 10 junctional bases match TRBD2. The receptor's source is a man aged 25-45 years in good health. The sequenced sample was naive CD8+ T cells sorted from blood. The cell subset or site label corresponds to: CD45RA+CCR7+. The bases read TGTGCCAGCAGCCCCCGTGGTCTAGCGGGAGCGGGCTCCTACAATGAGCAGTTCTTC. Translation gives CASSPRGLAGAGSYNEQFF.